The rows below give T cell receptor beta chains drawn from one sample of a study of regulatory T cells in long-lasting Graves disease. TCRdb reprocessed the multiplex PCR reads with MiXCR, giving one entry per CDR3 protein. The sample consists of 300,000 to 400,000 distinct CDR3 sequences, 15% of them appearing once. The sequencing used peripheral blood mononuclear cells (PBMCs), collected at new diagnosis, from a patient treated with antithyroid drugs. These receptors came from a female donor with Graves disease. CDR3s include the opening cysteine and the closing phenylalanine or tryptophan. D genes are given only for firm matches. Sizes are listed as once, few, many or a size class.

v_call	d_call	j_call	clone_size	cdr3_nt	cdr3_aa
TRBV7-9	NA	TRBJ1-2	many	TGTGCCAGCAGCTACGGGACCCCGGGGGGCTACACCTTC	CASSYGTPGGYTF
TRBV7-8	TRBD1	TRBJ2-1	many	TGTGCCAGCAGCTTAGAAATTAAACCGGGACAGGAGCAGTTCTTC	CASSLEIKPGQEQFF
TRBV19	TRBD2	TRBJ2-7	few	TGTGCCAGTAGTAAGCCAAGGACTAGCGGAGAATCCTACGAGCAGTACTTC	CASSKPRTSGESYEQYF
TRBV28	TRBD2	TRBJ2-3	many	TGTGCCAGCAGTCCCTGGACTAGGAGTCAAGATACGCAGTATTTT	CASSPWTRSQDTQYF
TRBV7-9	TRBD1	TRBJ2-1	many	TGTGCCAGCATCTCCGATCGGGGACAGAGCCTCAATGAGCAGTTCTTC	CASISDRGQSLNEQFF
TRBV28	TRBD1	TRBJ1-2	many	TGTGCCAGCAGTAACCCGACAGGGGGGAACTATGGCTACACCTTC	CASSNPTGGNYGYTF
TRBV12-3/TRBV12-4	NA	TRBJ2-1	many	TGTGCCAGCAGTGCTTCGACGGGGCTTCACTACAATGAGCAGTTCTTC	CASSASTGLHYNEQFF
TRBV27	NA	TRBJ2-1	many	TGTGCCAGCAGTTTATCGATCTCCGGGATATACATGTTCTTC	CASSLSISGIYMFF
TRBV3-1	NA	TRBJ1-2	few	TGTGCCAGCAGCCAAGACTCCAGGGTCTATGGCTACACCTTC	CASSQDSRVYGYTF
TRBV27	NA	TRBJ1-4	many	TGTGCCAGCAGTTTATCCAGGGGTGGGGAAAAACTGTTTTTT	CASSLSRGGEKLFF